The 19 T cell receptor beta chains below were found in one sample sequenced in a study of cytomegalovirus exposure and HLA in healthy donors. The PCR employed 60 Vbeta primers together with 13 Jbeta primers. Only in-frame clones appear in the TCRdb table, and some are missing; sequencing was by immunoSEQ multiplex PCR. The sample yields 150,000 to 160,000 clones, 79% seen once. The sample taken for sequencing was PBMCs. These receptors originate from a man aged 25 to 45 in good health and CMV-seropositive.

The rearrangement uses TRBV11-1 and TRBJ2-5; a possible D gene is TRBD1 (6 bases). This CDR3 is 16 amino acids long. Deletions cut 1 base from V and 4 bases from J, with 16 bases between. CDR1 and CDR2 from the germline V gene are SGHAT and FQDESV (reference sequence). CDR3 bases: TGTGCCAGCAGCTTAGAGGGAACAGGGAAACGAGAGACCCAGTACTTC. Residues: CASSLEGTGKRETQYF.

The J gene is TRBJ1-2, the V gene TRBV5-4; D is possibly TRBD1 (5 bases). V was shortened by 2 bases and J by 6 bases, with 17 bases between the two germline ends. The CDR3 has 15 amino acids. Germline values: CDR1 SGHNT, CDR2 YYREEE (reference sequence). The CDR3 region is CASSFEGHASNGYTF. The CDR3 DNA sequence: TGTGCCAGCAGCTTTGAAGGACACGCGAGCAATGGCTACACCTTC.

The CDR3 region has the DNA TGTGCCAGCAGTTACGTCGACAGTCACTCTGGAAACACCATATATTTT. Residues: CASSYVDSHSGNTIYF. The chain employs TRBV6-5 and TRBJ1-3; perhaps TRBD1 as D (5 bases). Germline assignment: CDR1 MNHEY and CDR2 SVGAGI. V was trimmed by 2 bases and J by 0 bases, leaving 11 bases between them. CDR3 length: 16 residues.

This clone turned up a few times. The V call is TRBV6-5, the J call TRBJ1-3; D ambiguous. The CDR3 is 16 residues long. Trimming removed 0 bases from V and 0 bases from J, with 9 bases in between. Germline loops: CDR1 MNHEY, CDR2 SVGAGI. Here the CDR3 DNA reads TGTGCCAGCAGTTACTCCGCCCGGAGCTCTGGAAACACCATATATTTT. It encodes CASSYSARSSGNTIYF.

The chain links TRBV5-1 to TRBJ2-6; TRBD1 might be the D (5 bases). The length of the CDR3 is 17 residues. V was cut by 4 bases and J by 3 bases, with 17 bases left in between. The germline CDR1 and CDR2 sequences are SGHRS and YFSETQ. The CDR3 is CASSQGGVSDGANVLTF. In DNA, the CDR3 is TGCGCCAGCAGCCAGGGTGGGGTGAGCGATGGGGCCAACGTCCTGACTTTC.

This chain joins TRBV11-3 and TRBJ2-1; 12 nucleotides agree with TRBD2. This CDR3 is built from 15 residues. The V segment lost 5 bases and the J segment 6 bases; nucleotides outside the gene matches: 5. Germline V gene lookup returns CDR1 SGHNT and CDR2 YENEEA. CDR3 loop: CASSELAGGRNEQFF. The CDR3 DNA reads as TGTGCCAGCAGCGAACTAGCGGGAGGACGCAATGAGCAGTTCTTC.

The rearrangement links TRBV6-1 to TRBJ2-3; D is unresolved. The CDR3 contains 14 residues. Trimming removed 7 bases at V and 0 bases at J, with 11 bases between. The germline gives CDR1 MNHNS, CDR2 SASEGT. The CDR3 loop reads CASKVTESTDTQYF. Written as DNA, the CDR3 is TGTGCCAGCAAGGTCACAGAGAGCACAGATACGCAGTATTTT.

The chain joins TRBV5-4 to TRBJ2-7; a weak D match, TRBD2 (6 bases). This CDR3 contains 16 residues. The V end was cut by 1 base, the J end by 0 bases, with 14 bases between. Germline CDR1 is SGHNT and CDR2 is YYREEE (reference sequence). CDR3 DNA sequence: TGTGCCAGCAGCTTGATGCCGGAGGGCCTCTCCTACGAGCAGTACTTC. As protein: CASSLMPEGLSYEQYF.

The chain carries TRBV10-3 and TRBJ2-5; D is perhaps TRBD1 (6 bases). Germline CDR1 is ENHRY and CDR2 is SYGVKD. The V gene lost 6 bases and the J gene lost 0 bases, with 11 bases spanning the gap. CDR3 size: 14 residues. The CDR3 here is CAIRAGTNQETQYF. As DNA, the CDR3 is TGTGCCATCAGGGCCGGGACAAACCAAGAGACCCAGTACTTC.

The rearrangement joins TRBV9 to TRBJ2-1; D is possibly TRBD2 (5 bases). Per the germline V gene, CDR1 is SGDLS and CDR2 is YYNGEE. The V gene lost 0 bases and the J gene lost 1 base, with 11 bases spanning the gap. The CDR3 is 16 residues long. CDR3 in amino acids: CASSVGGIKSYNEQFF. Written as DNA, the CDR3 is TGTGCCAGCAGCGTAGGAGGGATCAAATCCTACAATGAGCAGTTCTTC.

This chain uses TRBV5-1 with TRBJ2-7, with D hard to call. The CDR3 is made up of 15 amino acids. The germline V gene has CDR1 SGHRS and CDR2 YFSETQ. The ends were cut back, 0 bases at V and 3 bases at J, with 13 bases in the middle. DNA of the CDR3: TGCGCCAGCAGCTTGGATCCTGGCGGCGACTACGAGCAGTACTTC. Residues: CASSLDPGGDYEQYF. Complete variable domain (other parts from reference TRBV5-1 and TRBJ2-7): KAGVTQTPRYLIKTRGQQVTLSCSPISGHRSVSWYQQTPGQGLQFLFEYFSETQRNKGNFPGRFSGRQFSNSRSEMNVSTLELGDSALYLCASSLDPGGDYEQYFGPGTRLTVT.

The gene calls are TRBV19 and TRBJ2-3; 13 bases line up with TRBD2. The CDR3 runs 16 residues. J lost 2 bases, V lost 5 bases, and 4 bases had no gene match. Germline V gene lookup returns CDR1 LNHDA and CDR2 SQIVND (reference sequence). In DNA, the CDR3 is TGTGCCAGTAGTCTGACTAGCGGGGGGACCACAGATACGCAGTATTTT. It encodes CASSLTSGGTTDTQYF.

The rearrangement uses TRBV7-9 and TRBJ1-1, with D possibly TRBD1 on 6 matching bases. CDR1 SEHNR and CDR2 FQNEAQ come from the germline V gene (reference sequence). The length of the CDR3 is 14 residues. Trimming removed 5 bases at V and 1 base at J, with 11 bases between. The CDR3 is CASSLPRGNTEAFF. The CDR3, as DNA: TGTGCCAGCAGCCTTCCCAGGGGGAACACTGAAGCTTTCTTT.

The V gene is TRBV19, the J gene TRBJ1-1; a possible D gene is TRBD1 (6 bases). The CDR3 is 16 amino acids. Per the germline V gene, CDR1 is LNHDA and CDR2 is SQIVND (reference sequence). V was clipped by 6 bases and J by 0 bases, with 17 bases between them. The CDR3 reads CASRVGGAGMNTEAFF. The CDR3 DNA reads TGTGCCAGTAGAGTGGGGGGGGCCGGAATGAACACTGAAGCTTTCTTT.

The rearrangement joins TRBV9 to TRBJ2-3, with D perhaps matching TRBD1 (6 bases). Germline V gene lookup returns CDR1 SGDLS and CDR2 YYNGEE. This CDR3 spans 15 amino acids. V was trimmed by 4 bases and J by 3 bases, leaving 15 bases between them. The CDR3 DNA follows: TGTGCCAGCAGCAAACGGACAGTGGGTACAGATACGCAGTATTTT. This codes for CASSKRTVGTDTQYF.

A remark on this clone: At one of its ends the junction is not consistent with the germline gene, which may arise from a read error. The V gene is TRBV7-9, the J gene TRBJ2-7; D may be TRBD1 (6 bases). The CDR3 totals 16 residues. The germline CDR1 and CDR2 sequences are SEHNR and FQNEAQ (reference sequence). CDR3 sequence: CSSSDVSGTPSYEQYF. The CDR3, as DNA: TGTTCCAGCAGCGACGTGTCCGGGACACCCTCCTACGAGCAGTACTTC.

The chain uses TRBV7-6 and TRBJ2-7; 9 nucleotides match TRBD2. The junction had 3 bases not matched to a gene; V was cut back by 3 bases and J by 0 bases. The germline CDR1 and CDR2 sequences are SGHVS and FNYEAQ. The CDR3 is 15 residues long. CDR3 sequence: CASSLSGGSSYEQYF. CDR3 bases: TGTGCCAGCAGCTTGAGCGGGGGGAGCTCCTACGAGCAGTACTTC.

This rearrangement joins TRBV5-6 to TRBJ2-3; TRBD2 aligns across 11 bases. CDR1 and CDR2 from the germline V gene are SGHDT and YYEEEE. V dropped 0 bases and J dropped 5; count of bases not matched to a gene: 5. The CDR3 loop spans 16 amino acids. CDR3 region: CASSLGLAGIRDTQYF. The CDR3 nucleotides are TGTGCCAGCAGCTTGGGACTAGCGGGAATTCGAGATACGCAGTATTTT.

V is TRBV5-1 and J is TRBJ2-7; 8 bases are a match to TRBD1. Trimming took 3 bases from V and 3 from J; bases not matched to a gene: 5. The germline V gene encodes CDR1 SGHRS and CDR2 YFSETQ. The CDR3 has 14 residues. The CDR3 here is CASSWTGSGYEQYF. CDR3 bases: TGCGCCAGCAGCTGGACAGGGTCGGGCTACGAGCAGTACTTC.